Presented here are 12 T cell receptor beta chains from one specimen sequenced in a study of T cell responses to AZD1222 COVID-19 vaccine. Clones were sequenced by immunoSEQ multiplex PCR, and TCRdb holds only the in-frame ones, with some missing. The sample lists tens of thousands of clones, roughly nine tenths seen once, with 9.3% in the top ten. The source material was peripheral blood, sampled 28 days after the second AZD1222 dose. All receptors derive from an adult who received the AZD1222 COVID-19 vaccine.

V is TRBV11-2 and J is TRBJ1-4, with TRBD1 as a possible D gene (6 bases). This CDR3 spans 13 amino acids. Trimming removed 3 bases from V and 5 bases from J, with 7 bases in between. Per the germline V gene, CDR1 is SGHAT and CDR2 is FQNNGV. CDR3 sequence: CASSFRGNEKLFF. CDR3 DNA: TGTGCCAGCAGCTTCAGGGGAAATGAAAAACTGTTTTTT.

The V and J genes are TRBV7-2 and TRBJ2-3; TRBD2 matches at 15 bases. CDR3 length: 16 residues. The germline V gene encodes CDR1 SGHTA and CDR2 FQGNSA. V was clipped by 8 bases and J by 8 bases; unmatched bases: 11. The CDR3 nucleotides read TGTGCCAGCGGAAAAGGGACTAGCGGGAGGATCGGTACGCAGTATTTT. Its translation: CASGKGTSGRIGTQYF.

CDR3 in DNA: TGTGCCAGCAGGGGGAGTGGGGCCAACGTCCTGACTTTC. This sequence encodes CASRGSGANVLTF. The chain employs TRBV12-3 or TRBV12-4 and TRBJ2-6, with D tentatively TRBD2 (5 bases). V shed 6 bases and J shed 3 bases, with 6 bases lying between them. The CDR3 has 13 amino acids.

DNA of the CDR3: TGTGCCAGTAGCCCATTCATGAACACTGAAGCTTTCTTT. Translating gives CASSPFMNTEAFF. The chain employs TRBV19 and TRBJ1-1; D is undetermined. The CDR3 length is 13 residues. Germline V gene data show CDR1 as LNHDA and CDR2 as SQIVND (reference sequence). V was trimmed by 6 bases and J by 0 bases, leaving 8 bases between them.

The chain uses TRBV14 and TRBJ2-1; 12 positions match TRBD2. V trimming: 0 bases; J trimming: 0 bases; junction bases outside the gene matches: 9. CDR1 SGHDN and CDR2 FVKESK come from the germline V gene. This CDR3 is 20 amino acids long. CDR3 residues: CASSQDRGLAGGSSYNEQFF. As DNA, the CDR3 is TGTGCCAGCAGCCAAGACAGGGGACTAGCGGGCGGGAGCTCCTACAATGAGCAGTTCTTC.

The genes are TRBV2 and TRBJ2-5; D ambiguous. Between the trimmed V and J ends, which lost 1 base and 5 bases, there was a span of 17 bases. The CDR3 sequence is 16 residues long. CDR1 and CDR2 (germline): SNHLY, FYNNEI. DNA for the CDR3: TGTGCCAGCAGTGAAGGTCAGGCCCCCTGGGCGGAGACCCAGTACTTC. This gives the protein CASSEGQAPWAETQYF.

V usage is TRBV7-2 and J usage is TRBJ1-6, with D possibly being TRBD1 (5 bases). CDR1 SGHTA and CDR2 FQGNSA come from the germline V gene. V dropped 4 bases and J dropped 7 bases, with 11 bases sitting between them. This CDR3 comprises 14 residues. The CDR3 here is CASSSRRGNSPLHF. Here the CDR3 DNA reads TGTGCCAGCAGCTCCCGGAGGGGCAATTCACCCCTCCACTTT.

This clone has a handful of counts. The gene calls are TRBV9 and TRBJ2-1; D unclear. Trimming shortened V by 0 bases and J by 5 bases, and 9 bases separated the two germline ends. The CDR3 covers 14 residues. Germline loops: CDR1 SGDLS, CDR2 YYNGEE. Here the CDR3 reads CASSVGAGNNEQFF. Written as DNA, the CDR3 is TGTGCCAGCAGCGTAGGGGCAGGTAACAATGAGCAGTTCTTC.

The chain links TRBV7-2 to TRBJ2-3; D uncertain. The CDR3 covers 13 residues. Trimming left V 6 bases short and J 8 bases short, with 15 bases between. Germline lookup yields CDR1 SGHTA and CDR2 FQGNSA. CDR3 in amino acids: CASSPVWAGTQYF. In nucleotides, the CDR3 is TGTGCCAGCAGTCCCGTTTGGGCAGGTACGCAGTATTTT.

The chain links TRBV12-3 or TRBV12-4 to TRBJ1-1; D is uncertain. This CDR3 spans 13 amino acids. Deletions cut 3 bases from V and 5 bases from J, with 10 bases between. CDR3 in amino acids: CASSLKRETEAFF. The CDR3 bases are TGTGCCAGCAGTTTGAAAAGGGAGACTGAAGCTTTCTTT.

V is TRBV7-2 and J is TRBJ1-6, with a possible D match to TRBD1 (5 bases). The V gene lost 5 bases and the J gene lost 7 bases, with 21 bases spanning the gap. The germline V gene encodes CDR1 SGHTA and CDR2 FQGNSA. This CDR3 has 17 amino acids. CDR3 residues: CASSPVAGTSLNSPLHF. The CDR3 nucleotides read TGTGCCAGCAGCCCAGTGGCAGGGACGTCCCTCAATTCACCCCTCCACTTT.

The CDR3 sequence is CASSFQGEKLFF. As DNA, the CDR3 is TGTGCCAGCAGCTTCCAGGGTGAAAAACTGTTTTTT. The V call is TRBV11-3, the J call TRBJ1-4; D might be TRBD1 (5 bases). CDR1 is SGHNT and CDR2 is YENEEA in the germline V gene. Trimming cost V 3 bases and J 7 bases, with 6 bases left between them. The length of the CDR3 is 12 residues.